One and the same sample provided the 12 T cell receptor beta chains below, sequenced in a study of blood T cell repertoires in COVID-19. Using immunoSEQ multiplex PCR, the repertoire was profiled, and TCRdb retains in-frame clones only, with some absent. Here the sample spans roughly 76,000 clones, roughly 79% being singletons. Sequenced input: peripheral blood. The source is a man aged 65 to 79 with acute or convalescent COVID-19.

The count of this clone is one. The chain couples TRBV11-2 to TRBJ2-4; 12 positions agree with TRBD2. The CDR3 totals 16 residues. Germline values: CDR1 SGHAT, CDR2 FQNNGV. J gave up 8 bases and V 1 base, and 6 bases lay outside the gene matches. CDR3 sequence: CASSLGTSGTGDIQYF. The CDR3 DNA reads as TGTGCCAGCAGCTTAGGGACTAGCGGGACGGGAGACATTCAGTACTTC.

The rearrangement joins TRBV10-3 to TRBJ1-6; D call uncertain. The germline V gene encodes CDR1 ENHRY and CDR2 SYGVKD. The V end was cut by 3 bases, the J end by 5 bases, with 11 bases between. The CDR3 loop spans 15 amino acids. The CDR3 loop is CAISDPSRNNSPLHF. The DNA of the CDR3 is TGTGCCATCAGTGATCCCAGCAGGAATAATTCACCCCTCCACTTT.

This clone occurred a few times. V and J are TRBV2 and TRBJ1-4; tentative D call: TRBD1 (5 bases). The CDR3 runs 15 residues. Germline CDR1 and CDR2: SNHLY and FYNNEI. V lost 5 bases, J lost 4 bases, and 14 bases lay in between. Here the CDR3 reads CASSTWTSINEKLFF. In DNA, the CDR3 is TGTGCCAGCAGTACTTGGACATCAATTAATGAAAAACTGTTTTTT. Based on the CDR3 plus reference TRBV2 and TRBJ1-4, the full variable domain is EPEVTQTPSHQVTQMGQEVILRCVPISNHLYFYWYRQILGQKVEFLVSFYNNEISEKSEIFDDQFSVERPDGSNFTLKIRSTKLEDSAMYFCASSTWTSINEKLFFGSGTQLSVL.

This clone was seen only a few times. This chain joins TRBV5-6 and TRBJ2-7; D uncertain. Germline-derived CDR1 and CDR2 are SGHDT and YYEEEE. V shed 2 bases and J shed 4 bases, with 4 bases lying between them. CDR3 length: 11 amino acids. CDR3 coding DNA: TGTGCCAGCAGCTTCAGGTACGAGCAGTACTTC. Translating gives CASSFRYEQYF. Based on the CDR3 plus reference TRBV5-6 and TRBJ2-7, the full variable domain is DAGVTQSPTHLIKTRGQQVTLRCSPKSGHDTVSWYQQALGQGPQFIFQYYEEEERQRGNFPDRFSGHQFPNYSSELNVNALLLGDSALYLCASSFRYEQYFGPGTRLTVT.

This CDR3 is CAISGGSGSMAEQFF. The DNA for the CDR3 is TGTGCCATCAGTGGTGGTAGCGGGAGCATGGCTGAGCAGTTCTTC. V gene TRBV10-3 combines with J gene TRBJ2-1, with TRBD2 identical over 9 bases. The CDR3 is 15 amino acids. Germline V gene lookup returns CDR1 ENHRY and CDR2 SYGVKD. V lost 4 bases, J lost 9 bases, and 10 bases stayed unmatched.

The chain carries TRBV12-3 or TRBV12-4 and TRBJ1-2; 7 nucleotides agree with TRBD1. There are 13 residues in the CDR3. Trimming cost V 5 bases and J 2 bases; bases outside gene matches: 2. CDR3 sequence: CASSLTGNYGYTF. The CDR3 bases are TGTGCCAGCAGTCTGACAGGGAACTATGGCTACACCTTC.

In DNA, the CDR3 is TGTGCCAGCAGTGACTCGGGAAGGGGGGGTAGGTTTAATGAAAAACTGTTTTTT. Its translation is CASSDSGRGGRFNEKLFF. The rearrangement links TRBV6-4 to TRBJ1-4; D might be TRBD1 (6 bases). Trimming removed 0 bases from V and 4 bases from J, with 18 bases in between. Germline values: CDR1 MRHNA, CDR2 SNTAGT. The length of the CDR3 is 18 residues.

This chain uses TRBV24-1 with TRBJ2-2, with 9 bases aligning to TRBD2. CDR1 and CDR2 (germline): KGHDR, SFDVKD. This CDR3 is 15 amino acids long. V dropped 9 bases and J dropped 5; count of bases not matched to a gene: 9. In DNA, the CDR3 is TGTGCCACCGGCGGGAGGGCCCAGGTTACCGGGGAGCTGTTTTTT. The encoded protein is CATGGRAQVTGELFF.

A few counts support this clone. The chain is built from TRBV7-2 and TRBJ2-2; 8 bases align to TRBD1. The V gene's germline CDR1 is SGHTA and CDR2 FQGNSA. The CDR3 has 16 amino acids. V lost 5 bases, J lost 4 bases, and 9 bases stayed unmatched. CDR3 DNA sequence: TGTGCCAGCAGCCAAGGACAGGGAAGGTTCACCGGGGAGCTGTTTTTT. Amino acids: CASSQGQGRFTGELFF.

The chain joins TRBV27 to TRBJ1-5, with 9 bases identical to TRBD1. From germline, CDR1 is MNHEY and CDR2 SMNVEV (reference sequence). The length of the CDR3 is 16 residues. The ends lost 4 bases at V and 2 bases at J; junction bases unmatched: 6. In DNA form, the CDR3 reads TGTGCCAGCAGTTCACAGGGGGCGCGTGGCAATCAGCCCCAGCATTTT. Its translation is CASSSQGARGNQPQHF.

This clone has more than one count but fewer than ten. The rearrangement joins TRBV19 to TRBJ1-5; D perhaps matches TRBD1 (6 bases). Looked up from germline, CDR1 is LNHDA and CDR2 is SQIVND (reference sequence). Trimming left V 5 bases short and J 5 bases short, with 10 bases between. The CDR3 consists of 13 residues. CDR3 bases: TGTGCCAGTAGTGTGGACAGAGATCAGCCCCAGCATTTT. Encoded protein: CASSVDRDQPQHF.

This clone was observed once. J is TRBJ2-1 and V is TRBV6-5; 13 bases match TRBD2. The V and J ends lost 4 bases and 6 bases, in that order; junction bases with no gene match: 3. The CDR3 totals 15 residues. Germline CDR1 MNHEY, CDR2 SVGAGI. The CDR3 nucleotides read TGTGCCAGCAGTTGGACTAGCGGGAGCTTCAATGAGCAGTTCTTC. Protein: CASSWTSGSFNEQFF.